In this sample, the clone carrying this TCR beta chain turned up a few times. Its antigen is as yet unknown. Other DNA sequences of this sample code for an identical CDR3. TCRdb keeps only in-frame clones here, not all; method: immunoSEQ multiplex PCR. The sample yields hundreds of thousands of clones, around 76% seen once. The data originate from a study of shared clonotypes between healthy human individuals. For the study at large: Donor composition was a couple of women and three men, aged 18 to 49. Broader study findings: Clonotype sharing among donors, it was expected, would be affected by sequencing depth. Represented diversity, genetic and exposure-history alike, was limited by few donors.

The V end was cut by 3 bases, the J end by 2 bases, with 8 bases between. CDR3 length: 14 amino acids. Germline loops: CDR1 MNHNS, CDR2 SASEGT. The J gene is TRBJ1-5, the V gene TRBV6-1, with TRBD1 as a possible D gene (5 bases). The receptor comes from a woman aged 40 to 50 in good health. Some clones in this sample may be carry-over from other donors' samples. Sample: PBMCs. This CDR3 reads CASSERRGNQPQHF. The CDR3 DNA follows: TGTGCCAGCAGTGAGCGCAGGGGCAATCAGCCCCAGCATTTT.